These 11 T cell receptor beta chains share one sample of origin, sequenced in a study of T-cell memory formation after mild COVID-19. TCRdb called the 5' RACE reads again in MiXCR, with one record for every CDR3 protein. The data show roughly 120,000 distinct CDR3 sequences, 22% seen once. What was sequenced was PBMCs or a T cell subset sorted from them (not recorded which). These receptors were collected from a man between 18 and 35 years old who had mild COVID-19 (a few samples of this study predate the infection). Cell type and time point are not known.

This clonotype was seen only a few times. The chain is built from TRBV4-1 and TRBJ2-7; D is uncertain. Germline V lookup: CDR1 MGHRA, CDR2 YSYEKL. V lost 0 bases and J lost 2, with 11 bases in between. The CDR3 consists of 15 residues. CDR3 sequence (DNA): TGCGCCAGCAGCCAAGAAGCCCCTACGGCCTACGAGCAGTACTTC. Its protein is CASSQEAPTAYEQYF.

The rearrangement links TRBV10-3 to TRBJ1-1, with D uncertain. The germline V and J ends were trimmed by 7 bases and 3 bases, with 12 bases remaining between them. CDR3 size: 13 residues. The germline V gene encodes CDR1 ENHRY and CDR2 SYGVKD. CDR3 DNA sequence: TGTGCCATCAATGCCGGTGGGGACACTGAAGCTTTCTTT. It codes for CAINAGGDTEAFF.

This chain connects TRBV5-1 to TRBJ1-1; no clear D gene. Germline CDR1 and CDR2: SGHRS and YFSETQ. This CDR3 is built from 15 residues. Trimming removed 3 bases at V and 0 bases at J, with 12 bases between. CDR3 residues: CASSYPGRMNTEAFF. As DNA, the CDR3 is TGCGCCAGCAGCTATCCGGGTCGCATGAACACTGAAGCTTTCTTT.

Only a few counts were recorded for this clonotype. The rearrangement joins TRBV12-3 or TRBV12-4 to TRBJ2-7, with a weak D call TRBD1 (5 bases). The germline V and J ends were trimmed by 6 bases and 4 bases, with 19 bases remaining between them. The CDR3 spans 15 residues. CDR3: CASSEGAGPIYEQYV. The CDR3, as DNA: TGTGCCAGCAGCGAAGGGGCAGGGCCTATATACGAGCAGTACGTC.

The sample holds a few counts of this clonotype. The chain employs TRBV12-5 and TRBJ2-7; D gene unclear. Germline V gene sequence: CDR1 LGHNT, CDR2 FRNRAP. The CDR3 consists of 10 residues. V lost 4 bases and J 5 bases, leaving 3 bases between the germline ends. The CDR3 region has the DNA TGTGCTAGTGGTTCAAACGAGCAGTACTTC. This gives the protein CASGSNEQYF.

CDR3 DNA: TGTGCCAGCAGTACTCCCGGACAGATAAATGAAAAACTGTTTTTT. It is translated as CASSTPGQINEKLFF. The rearrangement uses TRBV6-2 or TRBV6-3 and TRBJ1-4, with D tentatively TRBD1 (6 bases). From germline, CDR1 is MNHEY and CDR2 SVGEGT. V was cut by 5 bases and J by 5 bases, with 15 bases left in between. The CDR3 is 15 residues long.

This rearrangement joins TRBV20-1 to TRBJ2-1; the match to TRBD2 covers 8 bases. Looked up from germline, CDR1 is DFQATT and CDR2 is SNEGSKA (reference sequence). This CDR3 comprises 17 residues. The junction had 9 bases not matched to a gene; V was cut back by 1 base and J by 1 base. CDR3 sequence: CSARVPLAGQSYNEQFF. The CDR3 nucleotides read TGCAGTGCTAGAGTCCCCTTAGCGGGGCAGTCCTACAATGAGCAGTTCTTC.

This clonotype appeared many times. The chain has TRBV4-1 and TRBJ2-3; 11 bases agree with TRBD2. CDR3 length equals 16 residues. V lost 3 bases and J lost 5; bases outside the gene matches: 7. Germline V gives CDR1 MGHRA, CDR2 YSYEKL. This CDR3 reads CASSHQTSGEGDTQYF. The DNA for the CDR3 is TGCGCCAGCAGCCATCAGACTAGCGGGGAGGGAGATACGCAGTATTTT.

The sample holds many counts of this clonotype. This rearrangement joins TRBV5-4 to TRBJ2-5, with D possibly matching TRBD2 (6 bases). V lost 9 bases and J 3 bases, leaving 18 bases between the germline ends. The V gene's germline CDR1 is SGHNT and CDR2 YYREEE (reference sequence). The CDR3 has 14 residues. The chain's CDR3 is CATAGRGDKETQYF. The DNA for the CDR3 is TGTGCCACCGCCGGGCGGGGAGATAAAGAGACCCAGTACTTC.

This clonotype has just a few counts. The rearrangement joins TRBV7-6 to TRBJ2-1; no clear D gene. Germline V lookup: CDR1 SGHVS, CDR2 FNYEAQ. CDR3 length: 14 residues. Trimming took 2 bases from V and 8 from J, leaving 13 bases between them. CDR3 nucleotides: TGTGCCAGCAGCTTAACGGTGTCGTTGCATGAGCAGTTCTTC. It encodes CASSLTVSLHEQFF.

The genes are TRBV4-3 and TRBJ1-2; TRBD1 might be the D (6 bases). The V end lost 0 bases, the J end lost 8 bases, and 10 bases lay between the germline ends. This CDR3 region has 13 residues. Germline V gene data show CDR1 as LGHNA and CDR2 as YSLEER. Here the CDR3 DNA reads TGCGCCAGCAGCCAAGAAACAGGGAGCGGCTACACCTTC. This codes for CASSQETGSGYTF.